These 21 T cell receptor beta chains were all obtained from the same sample, sequenced in a study of cytomegalovirus exposure and HLA in healthy donors. PCR was performed using 60 Vbeta and 13 Jbeta primers. The assay was immunoSEQ multiplex PCR, and TCRdb's table has in-frame clones only and misses some. In the table there are roughly 100,000 clones, roughly 75% of which are singletons. The sequencing input was PBMCs. These receptors all stem from a woman aged 55-69 years in good health and CMV-seronegative.

The chain has TRBV6-6 and TRBJ1-2; no reliable D call. This CDR3 has 15 amino acids. Germline V gives CDR1 MNHNY, CDR2 SVGAGI (reference sequence). V lost 4 bases and J 2 bases, leaving 14 bases between the germline ends. This CDR3 reads CASSSRSLINYGYTF. CDR3 nucleotide sequence: TGTGCCAGCAGTTCTAGGTCCCTTATAAACTATGGCTACACCTTC.

The rearrangement uses TRBV5-6 and TRBJ2-7; 7 nucleotides agree with TRBD1. The CDR3 has 14 residues. V lost 4 bases and J lost 6; bases outside the gene matches: 10. CDR1 is SGHDT and CDR2 is YYEEEE in the germline V gene. The CDR3 loop reads CASSPWLTGTEQYF. For the CDR3, the DNA is TGTGCCAGCAGCCCCTGGCTGACAGGGACCGAGCAGTACTTC.

This clone was detected only once. V usage is TRBV19 and J usage is TRBJ1-1, with 8 bases that match TRBD1. Germline values: CDR1 LNHDA, CDR2 SQIVND (reference sequence). The junction had 6 bases not matched to a gene; V was cut back by 7 bases and J by 5 bases. The CDR3 extends over 13 amino acids. The CDR3 DNA follows: TGTGCCAGTAAAGGACAGGGTTTAACTGAAGCTTTCTTT. Protein sequence: CASKGQGLTEAFF.

This clone has more than one count but fewer than ten. The gene calls are TRBV7-9 and TRBJ2-5; 7 nucleotides align to TRBD1. The germline V gene has CDR1 SEHNR and CDR2 FQNEAQ (reference sequence). After removal of 5 bases from V and 1 base from J, the junction contained 4 bases not matched to a gene. CDR3 size: 14 residues. As DNA, the CDR3 is TGTGCCAGCAGCCCGGGACAGTTCCAAGAGACCCAGTACTTC. Translating it yields CASSPGQFQETQYF.

V gene TRBV29-1 combines with J gene TRBJ2-3; TRBD2 matches at 13 bases. The CDR3 runs to 14 residues. Germline CDR1 is SQVTM and CDR2 is ANQGSEA. Unmatched junction bases numbered 5, after V lost 6 bases and J lost 5 bases. CDR3 bases: TGCAGCGTGCGGACTAGCGGGAGAAAAGATACGCAGTATTTT. Its protein is CSVRTSGRKDTQYF.

The chain is built from TRBV6-6 and TRBJ1-1, with D possibly matching TRBD1 (5 bases). Trimming cost V 5 bases and J 1 base, with 14 bases left between them. From germline, CDR1 is MNHNY and CDR2 SVGAGI (reference sequence). The CDR3 totals 15 residues. CDR3 protein: CASSPGRTGNTEAFF. CDR3 DNA sequence: TGTGCCAGCAGTCCCGGCCGCACAGGGAACACTGAAGCTTTCTTT.

This clone was seen more than once but under ten times. V and J are TRBV4-3 and TRBJ2-1; the D gene is possibly TRBD2 (5 bases). CDR1 is LGHNA, CDR2 YSLEER, per germline. CDR3 length: 15 amino acids. V lost 0 bases and J 8 bases, leaving 14 bases between the germline ends. The CDR3 DNA follows: TGCGCCAGCAGCCAAGATCAGATCCTAGCCGATGAGCAGTTCTTC. Translating it yields CASSQDQILADEQFF.

The rearrangement uses TRBV6-5 and TRBJ2-2; 8 nucleotides align to TRBD2. This CDR3 is 16 amino acids long. Germline assignment: CDR1 MNHEY and CDR2 SVGAGI. V was clipped by 2 bases and J by 4 bases; unmatched bases: 6. CDR3 DNA sequence: TGTGCCAGCAGTTACGGATCCGGGGGGGGCACCGGGGAGCTGTTTTTT. This gives the protein CASSYGSGGGTGELFF.

The chain combines TRBV19 with TRBJ2-7, with 11 positions matching TRBD1. The CDR3 has 14 amino acids. Trimming cost V 7 bases and J 2 bases; bases outside gene matches: 4. From germline, CDR1 is LNHDA and CDR2 SQIVND (reference sequence). CDR3: CASILGQGAYEQYF. The CDR3 DNA follows: TGTGCCAGTATTCTGGGACAGGGGGCCTACGAGCAGTACTTC.

The V and J genes are TRBV30 and TRBJ1-4, with 7 bases identical to TRBD1. CDR3 size: 13 residues. CDR1 and CDR2 from the germline V gene are GTSNPN and SVGIG (reference sequence). After removal of 2 bases from V and 8 bases from J, the junction contained 5 bases not matched to a gene. CDR3: CAWSRTGVEKLFF. DNA of the CDR3: TGTGCCTGGAGTCGAACAGGGGTGGAAAAACTGTTTTTT.

This chain joins TRBV14 and TRBJ2-7; TRBD1 matches at 8 bases. V gave up 6 bases and J gave up 2 bases; unmatched junction bases: 9. Germline CDR1 is SGHDN and CDR2 is FVKESK. This CDR3 comprises 15 residues. CDR3 DNA sequence: TGTGCCAGCAGTCATCTGGCACAGGGGGCCTACGAGCAGTACTTC. Translating it yields CASSHLAQGAYEQYF.

The chain is built from TRBV18 and TRBJ1-2; 7 bases are shared with TRBD1. This CDR3 comprises 13 residues. Trimming at V came to 3 bases and at J to 5 bases, leaving 3 bases not matched to a gene. Germline assignment: CDR1 KGHSH and CDR2 LQKENI. The chain's CDR3 is CASSPSGGYGYTF. DNA of the CDR3: TGTGCCAGCTCACCTTCAGGGGGGTATGGCTACACCTTC.

The CDR3, as DNA: TGCGCCAGCAGCTCGACGACGGGACAGCATGAAAAACTGTTTTTT. Protein: CASSSTTGQHEKLFF. The chain couples TRBV5-1 to TRBJ1-4, with 7 nucleotides matching TRBD1. V trimming: 3 bases; J trimming: 6 bases; junction bases outside the gene matches: 8. CDR1 SGHRS and CDR2 YFSETQ come from the germline V gene. This CDR3 comprises 15 residues.

The chain is built from TRBV9 and TRBJ1-2, with TRBD1 matching 7 bases. Germline V gene data show CDR1 as SGDLS and CDR2 as YYNGEE. The CDR3 loop spans 13 amino acids. V shed 3 bases, J shed 7 bases, and the junction held 6 bases outside the gene matches. The CDR3 loop reads CASSALAGGGYTF. CDR3 DNA: TGTGCCAGCAGCGCCCTGGCAGGGGGTGGCTACACCTTC.

This clone has a single count. The chain has TRBV7-6 and TRBJ2-1; TRBD2 matches 11 bases. Germline CDR1 SGHVS, CDR2 FNYEAQ. The CDR3 is 16 residues long. After removal of 5 bases from V and 3 bases from J, the junction contained 6 bases not matched to a gene. The chain's CDR3 is CASSQVAGGNYNEQFF. The DNA for the CDR3 is TGTGCCAGCAGCCAAGTAGCGGGAGGGAACTACAATGAGCAGTTCTTC.

The chain recombines TRBV7-8 with TRBJ2-7, with 8 bases aligning to TRBD1. The V gene's germline CDR1 is SGHVS and CDR2 FQNEAQ. V lost 7 bases, J lost 3 bases, and 11 bases stayed unmatched. The CDR3 length is 15 residues. Written as DNA, the CDR3 is TGTGCCAGCATCGGAGAGGGACAGGTCGGCTACGAGCAGTACTTC. Translating it yields CASIGEGQVGYEQYF.

The CDR3 spells CASSQEGASGHNEQFF. The CDR3 DNA sequence: TGCGCCAGCAGCCAAGAGGGGGCAAGCGGTCACAATGAGCAGTTCTTC. This chain connects TRBV4-3 to TRBJ2-1, with D tentatively TRBD1 (6 bases). The CDR3 has 16 residues. V lost 0 bases and J lost 5, with 14 bases in between. Germline CDR1 and CDR2: LGHNA and YSLEER.

The chain couples TRBV30 to TRBJ2-7, with TRBD2 matching 7 bases. V lost 4 bases to trimming and J lost 7 bases; unmatched junction nucleotides: 10. This CDR3 has 13 amino acids. Germline V gene sequence: CDR1 GTSNPN, CDR2 SVGIG (reference sequence). CDR3: CAWIGEGLFEQYF. CDR3 nucleotides: TGTGCCTGGATAGGGGAGGGCCTCTTTGAGCAGTACTTC. The full variable domain, in which reference TRBV30 and TRBJ2-7 provide the parts outside the CDR3, is SQTIHQWPATLVQPVGSPLSLECTVEGTSNPNLYWYRQAAGRGLQLLFYSVGIGQISSEVPQNLSASRPQDRQFILSSKKLLLSDSGFYLCAWIGEGLFEQYFGPGTRLTVT.

The chain links TRBV5-1 to TRBJ2-2; D is perhaps TRBD1 (6 bases). The length of the CDR3 is 15 residues. Germline V gene data show CDR1 as SGHRS and CDR2 as YFSETQ. V was cut by 0 bases and J by 1 base, with 7 bases left in between. CDR3 bases: TGCGCCAGCAGCTTGGACAGGGTGAACACCGGGGAGCTGTTTTTT. Its protein product is CASSLDRVNTGELFF.

V and J are TRBV19 and TRBJ2-7; D is ambiguous. V was cut by 3 bases and J by 2 bases, with 14 bases left in between. Germline CDR1 is LNHDA and CDR2 is SQIVND (reference sequence). The CDR3 has 15 residues. CDR3 in DNA: TGTGCCAGTAGTATGACGCAGGCCCAAACCTACGAGCAGTACTTC. Its protein product is CASSMTQAQTYEQYF.

This rearrangement joins TRBV15 to TRBJ2-7; D is possibly TRBD1 (5 bases). Germline V gene sequence: CDR1 LNHNV, CDR2 YYDKDF (reference sequence). CDR3 size: 14 residues. Trimming pared 1 base from V and 1 base from J, leaving 8 bases between. CDR3 amino acids: CATSRAGMSYEQYF. The CDR3 nucleotides are TGTGCCACCAGCAGAGCAGGGATGTCCTACGAGCAGTACTTC.